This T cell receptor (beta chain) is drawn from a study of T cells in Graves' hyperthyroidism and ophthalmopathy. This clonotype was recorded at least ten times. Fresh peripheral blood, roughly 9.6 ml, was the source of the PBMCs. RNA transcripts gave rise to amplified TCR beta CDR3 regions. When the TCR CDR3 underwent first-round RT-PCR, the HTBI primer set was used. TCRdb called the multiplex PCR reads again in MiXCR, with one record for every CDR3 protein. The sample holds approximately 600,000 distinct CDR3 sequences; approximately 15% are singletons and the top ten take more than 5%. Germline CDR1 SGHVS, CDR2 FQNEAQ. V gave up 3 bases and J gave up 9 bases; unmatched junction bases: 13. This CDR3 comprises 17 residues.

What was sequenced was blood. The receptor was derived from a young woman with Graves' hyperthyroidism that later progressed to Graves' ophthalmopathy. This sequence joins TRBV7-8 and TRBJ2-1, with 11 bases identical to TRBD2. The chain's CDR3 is CASSFLLGTSGVSEQFF. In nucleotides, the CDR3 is TGTGCCAGCAGCTTTCTTCTCGGGACTAGCGGTGTGAGTGAGCAGTTCTTC.